This TCR beta chain was sequenced for a study of blood T cell repertoires in COVID-19. Overall study context: Cohort 3 recovered donors had two negative PCRs, clearance, or symptom resolution. Sources were T cells, B-cell-depleted T cells, or PBMCs; the material itself was cDNA or gDNA.

Libraries were prepared by immunoSEQ multiplex PCR; TCRdb keeps only in-frame clonotypes and omits some of them. The sample comprises about 270,000 clones, 88% of which are singletons, and over 2% rests with the top ten. The sample comprised PBMCs or T cells enriched from blood (not recorded which). This TCR derives from a woman aged 60-75 years in a cohort exposed to, infected with or recovered from COVID-19 (not recorded which).

DNA for the CDR3: TGCGCCAGCAGCCCAGGACAGCCTGTAGGCTACACCTTC. Translating gives CASSPGQPVGYTF. This chain links TRBV5-1 with TRBJ1-2, with D tentatively TRBD1 (6 bases). From germline, CDR1 is SGHRS and CDR2 YFSETQ. The germline V and J ends were trimmed by 4 bases and 8 bases, with 15 bases remaining between them. The CDR3 spans 13 residues. Combining the CDR3 with reference TRBV5-1 and TRBJ1-2 gives the whole variable domain KAGVTQTPRYLIKTRGQQVTLSCSPISGHRSVSWYQQTPGQGLQFLFEYFSETQRNKGNFPGRFSGRQFSNSRSEMNVSTLELGDSALYLCASSPGQPVGYTFGSGTRLTVV.